A single sample is the source of the 29 T cell receptor beta chains below, sequenced in a study of human T cells and chemical hapten exposure. The sample's time point: pre-sensitization, week 0. Specified treatment: therapeutic diphenylcyclopropenone sensitization with weekly scalp DPC. TCRdb re-called the RACE reads with MiXCR, one entry per CDR3 protein. This sample has 60,000 to 70,000 distinct CDR3 sequences, with about a tenth found just once. The specimen was whole blood, collected in connection with sensitization to the hapten diphenylcyclopropenone (DPC). Receptors originate from a woman in her forties or fifties with alopecia areata. Some clones in this sample may be carry-over from other donors' samples.

V gene TRBV6-9 combines with J gene TRBJ1-5, with TRBD1 as a possible D gene (5 bases). The V gene lost 11 bases and the J gene lost 3 bases, with 8 bases spanning the gap. The CDR3 totals 11 residues. Germline V lookup: CDR1 MNHGY, CDR2 SVAAGI. The CDR3 sequence: CAGQVNQPQHF. The CDR3 nucleotides read TGTGCCGGACAAGTCAATCAGCCCCAGCATTTT.

The chain is built from TRBV11-2 and TRBJ1-4; a possible D gene is TRBD1 (6 bases). CDR1 and CDR2 from the germline V gene are SGHAT and FQNNGV. This CDR3 is built from 16 residues. Trimming removed 5 bases from V and 8 bases from J, with 21 bases in between. CDR3 coding DNA: TGTGCCAGCAGCCAAAGAGTCGGGGGCGGTAGCGAAAAACTGTTTTTT. As protein: CASSQRVGGGSEKLFF.

This clonotype has a count of ten or more. V and J are TRBV24-1 and TRBJ2-1, with TRBD2 matching 9 bases. The V gene's germline CDR1 is KGHDR and CDR2 SFDVKD. Trimming cost V 5 bases and J 3 bases; bases outside gene matches: 19. The CDR3 spans 20 residues. Here the CDR3 DNA reads TGTGCCACCAGTGCCCTAGGGGGGCTAGCGGGGAATAGCCTCTACAATGAGCAGTTCTTC. Protein: CATSALGGLAGNSLYNEQFF.

This rearrangement joins TRBV7-2 to TRBJ2-2; no reliable D call. CDR3 length equals 13 residues. Germline CDR1 reads SGHTA; CDR2 reads FQGNSA. The germline V and J ends were trimmed by 5 bases and 6 bases, with 10 bases remaining between them. This CDR3 reads CASSPASPGELFF. The CDR3 DNA is TGTGCCAGCAGCCCCGCGAGTCCCGGGGAGCTGTTTTTT. Drawing the rest from reference TRBV7-2 and TRBJ2-2, the complete variable domain is GAGVSQSPSNKVTEKGKDVELRCDPISGHTALYWYRQSLGQGLEFLIYFQGNSAPDKSGLPSDRFSAERTGGSVSTLTIQRTQQEDSAVYLCASSPASPGELFFGEGSRLTVL.

The J gene is TRBJ2-3, the V gene TRBV4-1, with a tentative D call TRBD1 (5 bases). The CDR3 extends over 15 amino acids. Germline loops: CDR1 MGHRA, CDR2 YSYEKL. V lost 6 bases, J lost 4 bases, and 17 bases lay in between. CDR3 in amino acids: CASSPLIGAADTQYF. CDR3 sequence (DNA): TGCGCCAGCAGTCCCTTAATTGGGGCGGCAGATACGCAGTATTTT.

In this sample, this clonotype turned up many times. The CDR3 protein is CASSLGRPNTEAFF. DNA of the CDR3: TGTGCCAGCAGCTTAGGCAGGCCCAACACTGAAGCTTTCTTT. This chain connects TRBV7-9 to TRBJ1-1; D is unclear. CDR3 size: 14 residues. Germline V lookup: CDR1 SEHNR, CDR2 FQNEAQ (reference sequence). V lost 1 base, J lost 2 bases, and 8 bases lay in between.

This clonotype has just a few counts. The V and J genes are TRBV18 and TRBJ2-7; D remains unclear. The CDR3 consists of 15 residues. The V gene's germline CDR1 is KGHSH and CDR2 LQKENI. Trimming pared 8 bases from V and 5 bases from J, leaving 22 bases between. CDR3 protein: CASRRAAEPSHEQYF. The DNA for the CDR3 is TGTGCCAGCAGACGGGCGGCGGAACCGTCCCACGAGCAGTACTTC.

This clonotype has a count of ten or more. This chain joins TRBV5-6 and TRBJ1-4; tentative D call: TRBD1 (5 bases). Trimming cost V 2 bases and J 0 bases, with 8 bases left between them. The CDR3 sequence is 15 residues long. Germline V gives CDR1 SGHDT, CDR2 YYEEEE. This chain's CDR3 is CASSFGGTTNEKLFF. In DNA form, the CDR3 reads TGTGCCAGCAGCTTCGGGGGGACAACTAATGAAAAACTGTTTTTT. The full variable domain, completed using reference TRBV5-6 and TRBJ1-4, is DAGVTQSPTHLIKTRGQQVTLRCSPKSGHDTVSWYQQALGQGPQFIFQYYEEEERQRGNFPDRFSGHQFPNYSSELNVNALLLGDSALYLCASSFGGTTNEKLFFGSGTQLSVL.

The V and J genes are TRBV18 and TRBJ2-7; D remains ambiguous. The V and J ends lost 2 bases and 2 bases respectively, with 7 bases between them. This CDR3 is 13 amino acids long. Germline CDR1 is KGHSH and CDR2 is LQKENI. CDR3 DNA: TGTGCCAGCTCACCAAGACATCCCTACGAGCAGTACTTC. Translation: CASSPRHPYEQYF.

In its sample, this clonotype was seen a few times. J is TRBJ2-5 and V is TRBV5-1; TRBD2 might be the D (7 bases). Germline values: CDR1 SGHRS, CDR2 YFSETQ. Trimming removed 4 bases from V and 1 base from J, with 14 bases in between. The CDR3 has 15 residues. The CDR3 nucleotides read TGCGCCAGCAGCGGGACGGCGGGGGCCCAAGAGACCCAGTACTTC. Protein: CASSGTAGAQETQYF.

This clonotype has more than one count but fewer than ten. In nucleotides, the CDR3 is TGTGCCAGCAGTGTAGAGCGGGCATTCACAGATACGCAGTATTTT. This gives the protein CASSVERAFTDTQYF. This chain links TRBV2 with TRBJ2-3, with D possibly matching TRBD2 (6 bases). The CDR3 consists of 15 residues. Trimming shortened V by 4 bases and J by 2 bases, and 13 bases separated the two germline ends. Germline V gene data show CDR1 as SNHLY and CDR2 as FYNNEI.

This clonotype was counted at least ten times. This chain connects TRBV7-3 to TRBJ2-5, with D possibly being TRBD2 (7 bases). The length of the CDR3 is 13 residues. Germline V gene lookup returns CDR1 SGHTA and CDR2 FQGTGA. The ends were cut back, 6 bases at V and 4 bases at J, with 12 bases in the middle. For the CDR3, the DNA is TGTGCCAGCAGTCGGGGGGCCCCAGAGACCCAGTACTTC. This encodes CASSRGAPETQYF.

This clonotype was observed at least ten times. The chain joins TRBV27 to TRBJ2-3, with D tentatively TRBD1 or TRBD2 (5 bases each). CDR1 is MNHEY, CDR2 SMNVEV, per germline (reference sequence). V shed 4 bases and J shed 2 bases, with 19 bases lying between them. The CDR3 is 17 residues long. CDR3 residues: CASSSPQGTGYTDTQYF. The CDR3 nucleotides are TGTGCCAGCAGTTCCCCCCAGGGCACGGGATACACAGATACGCAGTATTTT.

This clonotype has at least ten counts. This chain joins TRBV29-1 and TRBJ1-3; D remains unclear. Between the trimmed V and J ends, which lost 7 bases and 2 bases, there was a span of 15 bases. From germline, CDR1 is SQVTM and CDR2 ANQGSEA. The CDR3 contains 14 residues. CDR3: CSAVRGSAGNTIYF. The CDR3 DNA is TGCAGCGCTGTTAGAGGGTCCGCTGGAAACACCATATATTTT.

This clonotype has more than one count but fewer than ten. V is TRBV18 and J is TRBJ2-7, with a tentative D call TRBD1 (6 bases). The CDR3 sequence is 16 residues long. Germline CDR1 is KGHSH and CDR2 is LQKENI. V was clipped by 4 bases and J by 3 bases, with 19 bases between them. CDR3 sequence (DNA): TGTGCCAGCTCACGCTCCGCCCTCCGAGGGGGCTACGAGCAGTACTTC. It codes for CASSRSALRGGYEQYF. The full variable domain, rest sourced from reference TRBV18 and TRBJ2-7, is NAGVMQNPRHLVRRRGQEARLRCSPMKGHSHVYWYRQLPEEGLKFMVYLQKENIIDESGMPKERFSAEFPKEGPSILRIQQVVRGDSAAYFCASSRSALRGGYEQYFGPGTRLTVT.

This chain's CDR3 is CASSFEVPGELFF. CDR3 DNA sequence: TGTGCCAGCAGTTTTGAGGTCCCCGGGGAGCTGTTTTTT. The chain combines TRBV28 with TRBJ2-2; D is unresolved. Germline CDR1 MDHEN, CDR2 SYDVKM. CDR3 length: 13 residues. V lost 3 bases and J lost 6, with 8 bases in between. The full variable domain, in which reference TRBV28 and TRBJ2-2 provide the parts outside the CDR3, is DVKVTQSSRYLVKRTGEKVFLECVQDMDHENMFWYRQDPGLGLRLIYFSYDVKMKEKGDIPEGYSVSREKKERFSLILESASTNQTSMYLCASSFEVPGELFFGEGSRLTVL.

This clonotype was picked up many times. The chain employs TRBV6-6 and TRBJ2-7; the D gene is possibly TRBD2 (5 bases). This CDR3 comprises 12 residues. Looked up from germline, CDR1 is MNHNY and CDR2 is SVGAGI (reference sequence). Trimming left V 7 bases short and J 0 bases short, with 7 bases between. CDR3 amino acids: CASIGDSYEQYF. In nucleotides, the CDR3 is TGTGCCAGCATCGGGGACTCCTACGAGCAGTACTTC.

This clonotype occurred a few times. The chain joins TRBV5-8 to TRBJ1-2; D gene uncertain. Germline V gene lookup returns CDR1 SGHTS and CDR2 YDEGEE. Trimming took 0 bases from V and 2 from J, leaving 8 bases between them. This CDR3 region has 14 residues. The CDR3 region has the DNA TGTGCCAGCAGCTTGGGCCAGCTGAACTATGGCTACACCTTC. Protein: CASSLGQLNYGYTF.

This clonotype was counted only a few times. The chain carries TRBV20-1 and TRBJ1-5, with 8 bases fitting TRBD1. Looked up from germline, CDR1 is DFQATT and CDR2 is SNEGSKA (reference sequence). With 6 bases clipped from V and 2 bases from J, the junction kept 6 bases outside the gene matches. This CDR3 comprises 14 residues. This CDR3 reads CSARTGWGNQPQHF. CDR3 nucleotide sequence: TGCAGTGCCAGGACAGGGTGGGGCAATCAGCCCCAGCATTTT.

This sequence joins TRBV6-6 and TRBJ2-3; TRBD1 might be the D (5 bases). Germline assignment: CDR1 MNHNY and CDR2 SVGAGI (reference sequence). The CDR3 has 16 residues. Trimming pared 0 bases from V and 0 bases from J, leaving 10 bases between. The CDR3 protein is CASSYSGADSTDTQYF. DNA for the CDR3: TGTGCCAGCAGTTACTCTGGGGCAGACAGCACAGATACGCAGTATTTT.

This clonotype was recorded at least ten times. The V call is TRBV10-3, the J call TRBJ1-1, with 8 bases matching TRBD1. J gave up 4 bases and V 11 bases, and 18 bases lay outside the gene matches. The CDR3 totals 16 residues. CDR1 and CDR2 from the germline V gene are ENHRY and SYGVKD. CDR3 sequence: CASSPRQGREGTEAFF. The CDR3 DNA reads TGTGCCTCGAGCCCTCGACAGGGGCGGGAGGGCACTGAAGCTTTCTTT.

This clonotype came up many times. The chain combines TRBV7-2 with TRBJ2-2; TRBD1 agrees at 10 bases. From germline, CDR1 is SGHTA and CDR2 FQGNSA. V shed 1 base and J 5 bases; nucleotides not matched to a gene: 4. The CDR3 consists of 16 residues. This CDR3 reads CASSLVAGQGTGELFF. The CDR3 region has the DNA TGTGCCAGCAGCTTAGTCGCGGGACAGGGGACCGGGGAGCTGTTTTTT.

This clonotype was detected only a few times. The V and J genes are TRBV7-6 and TRBJ1-2; D ambiguous. CDR1 and CDR2 (germline): SGHVS, FNYEAQ. The germline V and J ends were trimmed by 5 bases and 4 bases, with 8 bases remaining between them. The CDR3 has 12 residues. The chain's CDR3 is CASSPDSYGYTF. Here the CDR3 DNA reads TGTGCCAGCAGCCCCGACTCCTATGGCTACACCTTC.

This clonotype was counted ten times or more. The rearrangement uses TRBV5-5 and TRBJ2-3; TRBD2 might be the D (6 bases). Trimming cost V 0 bases and J 0 bases, with 14 bases left between them. CDR1 and CDR2 (germline): SGHKS, YYEKEE (reference sequence). CDR3 length equals 17 residues. The CDR3 here is CASSLESGLTSTDTQYF. The CDR3 bases are TGTGCCAGCAGCTTGGAGAGCGGGCTAACTAGCACAGATACGCAGTATTTT.

The rearrangement joins TRBV6-2 or TRBV6-3 to TRBJ1-1, with 9 nucleotides matching TRBD1. This CDR3 comprises 16 residues. Unmatched junction bases numbered 10, after V lost 5 bases and J lost 3 bases. The germline V gene has CDR1 MNHEY and CDR2 SVGEGT. CDR3 sequence reads: CASSKTGGLEYTEAFF. The CDR3 region has the DNA TGTGCCAGCAGTAAAACAGGGGGCTTGGAATACACTGAAGCTTTCTTT.

This clonotype was seen repeatedly, ten times or more. The gene calls are TRBV20-1 and TRBJ2-1; TRBD2 matches at 7 bases. The J segment lost 4 bases and the V segment lost 5 bases, leaving 11 bases of the junction unmatched. CDR1 is DFQATT, CDR2 SNEGSKA, per germline (reference sequence). The CDR3 sequence is 15 residues long. The CDR3 reads CSAGAPGLPYNEQFF. The CDR3 region has the DNA TGCAGTGCTGGGGCCCCGGGACTACCGTACAATGAGCAGTTCTTC.

This clonotype has just a few counts. J is TRBJ1-1 and V is TRBV29-1; D is perhaps TRBD1 (5 bases). Looked up from germline, CDR1 is SQVTM and CDR2 is ANQGSEA. Trimming shortened V by 2 bases and J by 11 bases, and 15 bases separated the two germline ends. This CDR3 contains 12 residues. As DNA, the CDR3 is TGCAGCGTTGAAAGCAGGGATGAGGAGGCTTTCTTT. Protein: CSVESRDEEAFF.

This clonotype turned up a few times. The chain couples TRBV6-6 to TRBJ2-3; 9 positions match TRBD2. Germline CDR1 MNHNY, CDR2 SVGAGI (reference sequence). V shed 7 bases and J 5 bases; nucleotides not matched to a gene: 10. The CDR3 runs 15 residues. CDR3: CASTMVAGGRDTQYF. The CDR3 DNA reads TGTGCCAGCACCATGGTTGCGGGGGGGAGAGATACGCAGTATTTT.

This clonotype was seen a handful of times. The chain joins TRBV5-1 to TRBJ1-4; 7 nucleotides agree with TRBD1. V gave up 5 bases and J gave up 8 bases; unmatched junction bases: 9. The V gene's germline CDR1 is SGHRS and CDR2 YFSETQ. This CDR3 has 14 amino acids. CDR3 nucleotide sequence: TGCGCCAGCAGACCTTCGGACAGGAAAGAAAAACTGTTTTTT. It codes for CASRPSDRKEKLFF.